This T cell receptor beta chain was sequenced for a study of T-cell reconstitution after alpha-beta-depleted transplantation in children. Study-wide findings and caveats: Reportedly, roughly two months post-transplant, alpha-beta T cells arose from several hundred expanded graft clones. The main origin of T-cell counts and diversity one year after transplant was newly produced T cells. Diversity of TCRbeta at day 60 was high in some patients, arising from surviving recipient T cells and thymic progenitors.

Worth noting for this clonotype: Its antigen is unknown.

Construction of the TCRbeta library involved unique molecular identifiers. TCRdb redid the calling of the PCR reads with MiXCR, one entry per CDR3 protein. In the table there are about 580,000 distinct CDR3 sequences, over 25% of which are singletons. Germline-derived CDR1 and CDR2 are ENHRY and SYGVKD. The CDR3 is 12 amino acids. With V trimmed by 11 bases and J by 1 base, 4 bases remained unmatched. The receptor's source is a boy under three years old with Wiskott-Aldrich syndrome, due to receive a stem cell transplant. The sequencing used PBMCs, collected before TCRalphabeta/CD19-depleted stem cell transplant. This chain uses TRBV10-3 with TRBJ1-1, with TRBD1 matching over 7 bases. The CDR3: CAVRQGNTEAFF. DNA for the CDR3: TGTGCCGTCCGACAGGGGAACACTGAAGCTTTCTTT.